The T cell receptor beta chain described here comes from a study of CD8+ T cells in alopecia areata. Overall study findings and caveats: In lesional scalp, particularly from alopecia totalis/universalis, clonality was higher than in normal scalp.

This clone was detected only a few times. Its target is unknown. cDNA serving as the sequencing template came from extracted, reverse transcribed RNA. Repertoires were generated with immunoSEQ multiplex PCR, while TCRdb's copy carries only in-frame clones and drops some. Of 150,000 to 200,000 clones detected, roughly 66% appear once; the ten largest clones hold 9.5% to 12%. Peripheral blood samples and lesional scalp punch biopsies were obtained from alopecia areata patients. The sorting of PBMCs gave CD4+ and CD8+ T cells. The CDR3 covers 13 residues. Trimming took off 6 bases at V and 3 bases at J, with 11 bases between the two ends. CDR1 is PRHDT, CDR2 FYEKMQ, per germline (reference sequence).

The sample consisted of CD8+ T cells sorted from blood, taken at week 0. The J gene is TRBJ1-2, the V gene TRBV13, with TRBD1 as a possible D gene (6 bases). This sequence originates from a human donor with alopecia areata. As DNA, the CDR3 is TGTGCCAGCAGTCGAGCAGGGGACTATGGCTACACCTTC. Protein product: CASSRAGDYGYTF.